These 20 T cell receptor beta chains originate from one sample sequenced in a study of T cells after yellow fever vaccination (dated by TCRdb to about 2019). The method was 5' RACE. The data were produced on an Illumina HiSeq 2500. Starting from the raw public reads, TCRdb applied fastp trimming at Q25, assembled clones with MiXCR and retained in-frame beta chains. Duplicate CDR3 protein sequences are folded into a single record with the most common DNA and genes. This sample has roughly 180,000 distinct CDR3 sequences in its table, and 6.2% of those were observed once. Under 3% of the sample goes to the ten largest clones. The label giving this sample's treatment or condition can be read as: live attenuated yellow fever vaccine strain. The source was CD4+ T cells sorted from PBMCs, collected on the day of the first yellow fever vaccination. These receptors all stem from a man between 18 and 35 years old who received the YFV17D yellow fever vaccine.

This clonotype was seen ten or more times. The genes are TRBV20-1 and TRBJ2-1; perhaps TRBD2 as D (5 bases). Germline V gene sequence: CDR1 DFQATT, CDR2 SNEGSKA (reference sequence). Deletions cut 5 bases from V and 10 bases from J, with 21 bases between. CDR3 size: 14 residues. The CDR3 reads CSAQDLRGFQEQFF. CDR3 DNA: TGCAGTGCTCAGGACCTCCGAGGGTTCCAGGAGCAGTTCTTC.

Ten or more counts support this clonotype. The chain links TRBV5-1 to TRBJ2-1; 11 bases line up with TRBD2. The CDR3 runs 16 residues. The V gene end was trimmed by 3 bases and the J gene end by 6 bases; junction bases not matched to a gene: 8. Germline lookup yields CDR1 SGHRS and CDR2 YFSETQ. The DNA for the CDR3 is TGCGCCAGCAGCTCACTAGCGGGGGCCATGGGCAATGAGCAGTTCTTC. Amino acids: CASSSLAGAMGNEQFF.

This clonotype has a count of ten or more. The V and J genes are TRBV19 and TRBJ2-1; 10 nucleotides line up with TRBD2. CDR1 is LNHDA, CDR2 SQIVND, per germline (reference sequence). The CDR3 has 16 amino acids. Trimming took 5 bases from V and 4 from J; bases not matched to a gene: 8. DNA for the CDR3: TGTGCCAGTAGTGGGGGTTGGACTAGCGGATACAATGAGCAGTTCTTC. Encoded protein: CASSGGWTSGYNEQFF.

The table lists this clonotype with a count of one. The chain is built from TRBV7-9 and TRBJ2-5; TRBD2 matches 10 bases. CDR3 length: 15 residues. Germline V gene data show CDR1 as SEHNR and CDR2 as FQNEAQ (reference sequence). J was trimmed by 0 bases and V by 5 bases; bases with no gene match: 3. Here the CDR3 reads CASSQLAGYQETQYF. Written as DNA, the CDR3 is TGTGCCAGCAGCCAACTAGCGGGGTACCAAGAGACCCAGTACTTC.

Only a few counts were recorded for this clonotype. The J gene is TRBJ2-5, the V gene TRBV4-1; 9 bases fit TRBD2. V shed 1 base and J 3 bases; nucleotides not matched to a gene: 6. The CDR3 loop spans 16 amino acids. The V gene's germline CDR1 is MGHRA and CDR2 YSYEKL. For the CDR3, the DNA is TGCGCCAGCAGCCAAGTCGGGACTAGCACCGAAGAGACCCAGTACTTC. Amino acids: CASSQVGTSTEETQYF.

The V call is TRBV20-1, the J call TRBJ2-5; the D is unclear. V dropped 3 bases and J dropped 6 bases, with 14 bases sitting between them. Per germline, CDR1 DFQATT and CDR2 SNEGSKA (reference sequence). This CDR3 region has 13 residues. The CDR3 nucleotides are TGCAGTGCTAGTCTCCTTCCCCTGCAGACCCAGTACTTC. Amino acids: CSASLLPLQTQYF.

V usage is TRBV18 and J usage is TRBJ2-1, with TRBD2 matching over 14 bases. Per germline, CDR1 KGHSH and CDR2 LQKENI. The V segment lost 1 base and the J segment 7 bases; nucleotides outside the gene matches: 3. The CDR3 extends over 16 amino acids. CDR3 residues: CASSPRLAGGKNEQFF. CDR3 nucleotides: TGTGCCAGCTCACCACGACTAGCGGGGGGGAAGAATGAGCAGTTCTTC.

V is TRBV4-2 and J is TRBJ2-2, with a weak D call TRBD1 (6 bases). V dropped 1 base and J dropped 3 bases, with 9 bases sitting between them. From germline, CDR1 is LGHNA and CDR2 YNFKEQ. The CDR3 extends over 15 amino acids. The CDR3 sequence: CASSQAGDYTGELFF. In DNA form, the CDR3 reads TGTGCCAGCAGCCAAGCAGGGGATTACACCGGGGAGCTGTTTTTT.

The sample holds many counts of this clonotype. The chain employs TRBV5-1 and TRBJ2-2, with D possibly TRBD1 on 6 matching bases. The V gene lost 3 bases and the J gene lost 1 base, with 10 bases spanning the gap. The CDR3 runs 15 residues. Germline values: CDR1 SGHRS, CDR2 YFSETQ. The CDR3 sequence is CASSSWGQNTGELFF. The CDR3 DNA reads as TGCGCCAGCAGCTCCTGGGGACAGAACACCGGGGAGCTGTTTTTT.

Only a few counts were recorded for this clonotype. V gene TRBV5-4 combines with J gene TRBJ1-5, with a tentative D call TRBD1 (5 bases). Germline V lookup: CDR1 SGHNT, CDR2 YYREEE (reference sequence). This CDR3 has 15 amino acids. V was cut by 0 bases and J by 4 bases, with 11 bases left in between. In DNA form, the CDR3 reads TGTGCCAGCAGCTTGGGAGGGGTACAAAATCAGCCCCAGCATTTT. As protein: CASSLGGVQNQPQHF.

The table lists this clonotype with a few counts. This chain connects TRBV6-2 or TRBV6-3 to TRBJ2-7; 8 positions match TRBD2. CDR1 is MNHEY and CDR2 is SVGEGT in the germline V gene. The CDR3 has 13 amino acids. V was pared by 8 bases and J by 10 bases, with 13 bases of the junction left unmatched. CDR3 amino acids: CASRGSGGSEQYV. As DNA, the CDR3 is TGTGCCAGCCGAGGCAGCGGGGGATCTGAACAGTACGTC.

This clonotype was counted a few times. The V call is TRBV2, the J call TRBJ2-5, with 7 bases identical to TRBD2. The germline CDR1 and CDR2 sequences are SNHLY and FYNNEI. CDR3 length: 15 residues. The trim removed 2 bases at V and 4 bases at J, leaving 7 bases unmatched. The DNA of the CDR3 is TGTGCCAGCAGTGAATTAAGGTCGGGGGGAGAGACCCAGTACTTC. Protein: CASSELRSGGETQYF.

The J gene is TRBJ1-5, the V gene TRBV7-2; D uncertain. CDR1 and CDR2 (germline): SGHTA, FQGNSA. This CDR3 region has 14 residues. Trimming took off 3 bases at V and 1 base at J, with 7 bases between the two ends. CDR3 residues: CASSFDRSNQPQHF. In DNA, the CDR3 is TGTGCCAGCAGCTTTGACCGGAGCAATCAGCCCCAGCATTTT.

The sample holds a few counts of this clonotype. V gene TRBV7-2 combines with J gene TRBJ2-2, with 10 bases that match TRBD1. Germline values: CDR1 SGHTA, CDR2 FQGNSA. V trimming: 5 bases; J trimming: 0 bases; junction bases outside the gene matches: 24. The CDR3 is 23 amino acids. The CDR3 spells CASSEKGQGQTSRLLPNTGELFF. CDR3 coding DNA: TGTGCCAGCAGCGAGAAGGGACAGGGGCAAACCTCGCGCCTGCTACCGAACACCGGGGAGCTGTTTTTT. The variable domain in full, completed from reference TRBV7-2 and TRBJ2-2, reads GAGVSQSPSNKVTEKGKDVELRCDPISGHTALYWYRQSLGQGLEFLIYFQGNSAPDKSGLPSDRFSAERTGGSVSTLTIQRTQQEDSAVYLCASSEKGQGQTSRLLPNTGELFFGEGSRLTVL.

This clonotype came up a few times. The V call is TRBV3-1, the J call TRBJ2-2; perhaps D is TRBD1 or TRBD2 (5 bases each). CDR3 length equals 14 residues. V gave up 2 bases and J gave up 6 bases, with 10 bases separating them. Germline assignment: CDR1 LGHDT and CDR2 YNNKEL (reference sequence). The CDR3 loop is CASSQNGAAGELFF. The CDR3 DNA reads as TGTGCCAGCAGCCAAAACGGGGCTGCCGGGGAGCTGTTTTTT.

The table lists this clonotype with a few counts. This chain uses TRBV12-3 or TRBV12-4 with TRBJ1-4; D is uncertain. Trimming removed 2 bases at V and 8 bases at J, with 18 bases between. This CDR3 is 16 amino acids long. CDR3 amino acids: CASSLWSDKEGEKLFF. CDR3 nucleotide sequence: TGTGCCAGCAGTTTATGGTCGGATAAGGAAGGGGAAAAACTGTTTTTT.

This chain joins TRBV6-1 and TRBJ2-7; 8 positions agree with TRBD1. The CDR3 runs 14 residues. The V segment lost 7 bases and the J segment 2 bases; nucleotides outside the gene matches: 7. The germline gives CDR1 MNHNS, CDR2 SASEGT. The CDR3 here is CASTSGQVPYEQYF. CDR3 nucleotide sequence: TGTGCCAGCACCTCGGGACAGGTCCCCTACGAGCAGTACTTC.

This clonotype was picked up a small number of times. The chain recombines TRBV4-3 with TRBJ1-1, with D possibly TRBD1 on 5 matching bases. The CDR3 covers 17 residues. Trimming left V 1 base short and J 1 base short, with 16 bases between. The germline CDR1 and CDR2 sequences are LGHNA and YSLEER. The CDR3 loop reads CASSQAPLRGGNTEAFF. The CDR3 DNA follows: TGCGCCAGCAGCCAAGCCCCCCTCCGGGGGGGGAACACTGAAGCTTTCTTT.

This clonotype was seen repeatedly, ten times or more. The gene calls are TRBV7-2 and TRBJ1-2, with no clear D. CDR1 SGHTA and CDR2 FQGNSA come from the germline V gene. The V end was cut by 5 bases, the J end by 0 bases, with 4 bases between. The CDR3 runs 12 residues. The CDR3 nucleotides are TGTGCCAGCAGCGCGACTAACTATGGCTACACCTTC. Translation gives CASSATNYGYTF.

This clonotype has ten or more counts. The CDR3 loop reads CASSGDTYQETQYF. CDR3 DNA: TGCGCCAGCAGCGGGGACACGTACCAAGAGACCCAGTACTTC. The chain carries TRBV5-1 and TRBJ2-5; a possible D gene is TRBD1 (6 bases). Germline CDR1 reads SGHRS; CDR2 reads YFSETQ. V gave up 4 bases and J gave up 0 bases, with 10 bases separating them. The CDR3 contains 14 residues.